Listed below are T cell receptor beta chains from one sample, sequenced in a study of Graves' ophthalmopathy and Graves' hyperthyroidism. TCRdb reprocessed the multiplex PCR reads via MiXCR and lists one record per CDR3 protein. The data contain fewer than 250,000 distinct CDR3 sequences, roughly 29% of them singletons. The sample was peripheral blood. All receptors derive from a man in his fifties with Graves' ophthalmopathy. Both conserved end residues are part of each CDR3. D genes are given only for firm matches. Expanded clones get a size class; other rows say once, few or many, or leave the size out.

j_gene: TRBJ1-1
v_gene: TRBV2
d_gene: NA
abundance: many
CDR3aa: CASSEGTAFF
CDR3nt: TGTGCCAGCAGTGAGGGTACAGCTTTCTTT

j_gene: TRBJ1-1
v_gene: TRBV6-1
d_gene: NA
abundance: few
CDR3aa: CASSGANTEAFF
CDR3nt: TGTGCCAGCAGTGGCGCGAACACTGAAGCTTTCTTT

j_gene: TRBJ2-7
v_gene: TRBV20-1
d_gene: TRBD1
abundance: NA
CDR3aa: CSARDLWGTGGTYEQYF
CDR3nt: TGCAGTGCTAGAGATCTGTGGGGGACAGGGGGCACGTACGAGCAGTACTTC

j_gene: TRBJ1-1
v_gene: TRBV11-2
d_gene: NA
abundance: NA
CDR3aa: CASSFSPRGYTEAFF
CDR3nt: TGTGCCAGCAGCTTTTCCCCCAGGGGCTACACTGAAGCTTTCTTT

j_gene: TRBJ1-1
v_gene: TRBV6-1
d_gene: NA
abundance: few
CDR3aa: CASIGTTGYTEAFF
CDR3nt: TGTGCCAGCATCGGAACCACAGGGTACACTGAAGCTTTCTTT

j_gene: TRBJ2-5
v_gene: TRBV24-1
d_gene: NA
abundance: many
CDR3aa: CATSDAGRGRLQETQYF
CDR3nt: TGTGCCACCAGTGATGCCGGACGGGGACGGCTACAAGAGACCCAGTACTTC

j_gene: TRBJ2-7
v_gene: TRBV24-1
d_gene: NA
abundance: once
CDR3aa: CATSAATGIEQYF
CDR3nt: TGTGCCACCAGCGCCGCAACAGGGATCGAGCAGTACTTC

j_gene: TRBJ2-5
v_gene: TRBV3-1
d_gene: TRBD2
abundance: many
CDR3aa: CASSQDWGSGAKTQYF
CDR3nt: TGTGCCAGCAGCCAAGATTGGGGGAGCGGGGCGAAGACCCAGTACTTC

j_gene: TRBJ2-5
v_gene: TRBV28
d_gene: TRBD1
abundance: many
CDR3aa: CASRDRGLKETQYF
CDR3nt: TGTGCCAGCCGGGACAGGGGGCTAAAGGAGACCCAGTACTTC

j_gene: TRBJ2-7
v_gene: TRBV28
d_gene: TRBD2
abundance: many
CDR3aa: CASSLGLAGELTYEQYF
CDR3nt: TGTGCCAGCAGTCTCGGACTAGCCGGCGAACTAACCTACGAGCAGTACTTC

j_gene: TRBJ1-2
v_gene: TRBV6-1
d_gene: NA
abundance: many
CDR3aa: CASSEAPGPYGYTF
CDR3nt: TGTGCCAGCAGTGAAGCGCCTGGGCCCTATGGCTACACCTTC

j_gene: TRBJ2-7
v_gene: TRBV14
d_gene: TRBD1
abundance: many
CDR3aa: CASSRRQGPYEQYF
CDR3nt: TGTGCCAGCAGCCGCCGACAGGGCCCCTACGAGCAGTACTTC

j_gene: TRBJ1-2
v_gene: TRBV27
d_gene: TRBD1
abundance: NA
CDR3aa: CASSLSQGATGYTF
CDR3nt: TGTGCCAGCAGTTTATCACAGGGGGCGACTGGCTACACCTTC

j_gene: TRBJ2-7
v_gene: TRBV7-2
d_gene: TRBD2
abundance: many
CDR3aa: CASSPHSGRGHEQYF
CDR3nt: TGTGCCAGCAGCCCTCATAGCGGGAGGGGTCACGAGCAGTACTTC

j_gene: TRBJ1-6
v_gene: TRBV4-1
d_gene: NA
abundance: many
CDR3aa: CASSQDSGNSPLHF
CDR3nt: TGCGCCAGCAGCCAAGATTCAGGGAATTCACCCCTCCACTTT

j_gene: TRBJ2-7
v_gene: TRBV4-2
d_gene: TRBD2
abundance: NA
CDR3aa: CASSQEEGTSGSYEQYF
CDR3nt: TGTGCCAGCAGCCAAGAGGAAGGGACTAGCGGGAGTTACGAGCAGTACTTC